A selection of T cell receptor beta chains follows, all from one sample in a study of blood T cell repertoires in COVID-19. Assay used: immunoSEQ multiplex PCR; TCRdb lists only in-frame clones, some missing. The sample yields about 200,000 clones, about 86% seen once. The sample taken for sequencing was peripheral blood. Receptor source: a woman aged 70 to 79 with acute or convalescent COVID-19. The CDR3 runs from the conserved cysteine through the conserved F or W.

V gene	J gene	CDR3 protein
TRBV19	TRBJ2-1	CASRDRGLAGADEQFF
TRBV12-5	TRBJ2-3	CASALGTSGYADTQYF
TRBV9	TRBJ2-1	CASSDSYNEQFF
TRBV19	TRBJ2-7	CASSAESGGPGREQYF
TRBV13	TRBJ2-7	CASSFAGLSIPYEQYF
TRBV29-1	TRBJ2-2	CSATPTHTGELFF
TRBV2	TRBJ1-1	CASSRDLTSTEAFF
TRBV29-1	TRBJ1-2	CSVSAGTPNGYTF
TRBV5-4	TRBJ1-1	CASSLGGASTEAFF
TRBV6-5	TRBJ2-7	CASSSLKTSLSYEQYF
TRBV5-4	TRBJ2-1	CASSLGGERNEQFF
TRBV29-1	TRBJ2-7	CSVRGGHEQYF
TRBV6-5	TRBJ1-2	CASSTGQGKGYTF
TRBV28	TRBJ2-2	CASRRQEKSPGELFF
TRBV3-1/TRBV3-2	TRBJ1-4	CASSQVSGKGEKLFF
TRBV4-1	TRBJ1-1	CASSQNMNTEAFF
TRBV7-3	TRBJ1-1	CASSLMGQKNTEAFF
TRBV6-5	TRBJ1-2	CASSSGQASNYGYTF
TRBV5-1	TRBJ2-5	CASSLQAGIQETQYF
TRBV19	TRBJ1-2	CASKTGGNYGYTF
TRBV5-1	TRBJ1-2	CASSQDSYGYTF
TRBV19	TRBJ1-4	CASSIGTTTNEKLFF
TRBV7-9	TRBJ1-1	CASSLERTEAFF
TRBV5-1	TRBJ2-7	CASSLKASYEQYF
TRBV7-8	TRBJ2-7	CASSLPGRGSEQYF
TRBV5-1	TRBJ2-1	CASSGQGAGSEQFF
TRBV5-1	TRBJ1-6	CASSLSRGQGSPLHF
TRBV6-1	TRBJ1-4	CASSEEDRGQKLFF
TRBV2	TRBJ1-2	CASSHRQGAYGYTF
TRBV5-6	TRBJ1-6	CASSFRDRVNSPLHF
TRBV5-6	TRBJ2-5	CATIKTGSEGWTQYF
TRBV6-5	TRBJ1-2	CATQFNYGYTF
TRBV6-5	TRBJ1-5	CASSYRPGGGYQPQHF
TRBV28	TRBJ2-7	CASSAAPGLGHDEQYF
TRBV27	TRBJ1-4	CASSLSRTALSNEKLFF
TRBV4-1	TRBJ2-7	CASSQLEGEYEQYF
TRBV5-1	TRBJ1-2	CASSSEGVPSYGYTF
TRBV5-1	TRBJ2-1	CASRRTSEVGEQFF
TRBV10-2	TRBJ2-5	CASSGSGVAGGRYQETQYF
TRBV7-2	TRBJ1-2	CASSLAGQTIGGGYTF
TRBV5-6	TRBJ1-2	CASSFDGIGYGYTF
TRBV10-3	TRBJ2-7	CAISEKQGGLKVEQYF
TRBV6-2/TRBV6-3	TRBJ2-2	CASSSQGPGELFF
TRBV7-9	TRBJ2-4	CASSLAGGGENIQYF
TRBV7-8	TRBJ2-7	CASSLGQGGYEQYF
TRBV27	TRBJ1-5	CASSLSPGFNQPQHF
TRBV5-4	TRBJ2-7	CASSSVTGGSNEQYF
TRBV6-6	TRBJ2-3	CASRPLAGGVTDTQYF
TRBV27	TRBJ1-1	CASSPLGGNTEAFF
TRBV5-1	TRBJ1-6	CASSLAGQGGSPLHF
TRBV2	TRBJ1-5	CASSGDSWGNQPQHF
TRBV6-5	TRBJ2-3	CASSSQTGGFTDTQYF
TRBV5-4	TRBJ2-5	CASSLTGEETQYF
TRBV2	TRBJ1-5	CASSGTGLSNQPQHF
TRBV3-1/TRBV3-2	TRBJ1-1	CASSQQGTVNTEAFF
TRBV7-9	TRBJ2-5	CASSFNPRTTGGETQYF
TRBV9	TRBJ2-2	CASSVYGLTGELFF
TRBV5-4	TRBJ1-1	CASSLWRQGTEAFF
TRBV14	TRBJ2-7	CASSQDRASGNYEQYF
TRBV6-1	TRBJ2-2	CASSEQENTGELFF